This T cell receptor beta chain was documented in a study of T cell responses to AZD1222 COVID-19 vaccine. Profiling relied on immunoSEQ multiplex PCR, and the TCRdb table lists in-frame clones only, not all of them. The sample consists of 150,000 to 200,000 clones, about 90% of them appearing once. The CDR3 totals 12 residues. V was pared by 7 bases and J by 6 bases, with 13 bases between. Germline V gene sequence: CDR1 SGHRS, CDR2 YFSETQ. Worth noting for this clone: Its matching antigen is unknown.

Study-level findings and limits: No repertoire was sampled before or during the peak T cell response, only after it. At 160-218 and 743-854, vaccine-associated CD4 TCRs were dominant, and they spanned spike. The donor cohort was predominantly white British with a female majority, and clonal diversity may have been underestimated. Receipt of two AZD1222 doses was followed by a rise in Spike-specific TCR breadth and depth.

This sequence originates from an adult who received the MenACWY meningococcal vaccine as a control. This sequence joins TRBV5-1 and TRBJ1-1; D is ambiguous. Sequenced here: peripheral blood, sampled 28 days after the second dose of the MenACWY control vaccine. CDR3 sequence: CASRTAEAEAFF. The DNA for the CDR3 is TGCGCCAGCCGGACCGCCGAAGCTGAAGCTTTCTTT.